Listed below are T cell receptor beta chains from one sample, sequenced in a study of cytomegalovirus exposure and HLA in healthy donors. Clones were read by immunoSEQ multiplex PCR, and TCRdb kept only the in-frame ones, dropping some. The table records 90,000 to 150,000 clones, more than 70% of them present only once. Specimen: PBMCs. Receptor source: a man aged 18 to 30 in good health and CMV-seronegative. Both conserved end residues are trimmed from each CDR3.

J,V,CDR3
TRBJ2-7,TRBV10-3,AISEKGQGIVEQY
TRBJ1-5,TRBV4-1,ASAALGKGQLNNQPQH
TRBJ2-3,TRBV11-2,ASSLGRSPDTQY
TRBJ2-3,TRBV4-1,ASKRAGSTDTQY
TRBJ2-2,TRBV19,ATTDRAGTGELF
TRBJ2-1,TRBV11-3,ASSSTWTGREYEQF
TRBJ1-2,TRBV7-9,ASSSYYGYT
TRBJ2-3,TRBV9,ASSVVAGGGTDTQY
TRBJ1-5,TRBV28,ASRDPRGSHQPQH
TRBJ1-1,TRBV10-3,AISAGQGANTEAF
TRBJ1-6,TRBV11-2,ASSVNNSPLH
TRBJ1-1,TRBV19,ASSSDTEAF
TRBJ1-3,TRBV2,ASKGVPGNTIY
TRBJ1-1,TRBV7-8,ASSERDSQYTEAF
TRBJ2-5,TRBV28,ASRGLLWGGETQY
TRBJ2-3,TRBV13,ASSSRSARGGLLTDTQY
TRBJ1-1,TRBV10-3,AISEISGTEAF
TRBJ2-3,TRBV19,ASSITRGGRGVTDTQY
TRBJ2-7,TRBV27,ASAPPGLAGSYEQY
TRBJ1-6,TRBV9,ASSESLSSYNSPLH
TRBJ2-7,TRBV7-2,ASSLIGTSGYYEQY
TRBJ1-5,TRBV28,ASSLYRDEGQPQH
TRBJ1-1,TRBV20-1,SARRNTEAF
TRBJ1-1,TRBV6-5,ASGALGEAF
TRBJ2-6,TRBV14,ASSQVSRRGLHSGANVLT
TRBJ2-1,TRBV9,ASLKVRGARCDEQF
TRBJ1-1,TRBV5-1,ASTLQGANTEAF
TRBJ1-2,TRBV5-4,ASSRKTGYGYT